One and the same sample provided the 18 T cell receptor beta chains below, sequenced in a study of blood T cell repertoires in COVID-19. TCRdb keeps only in-frame clones here, not all; method: immunoSEQ multiplex PCR. The table shows 350,000 to 450,000 clones, with over 75% occurring only once. Sequenced: peripheral blood. The receptors originated from a woman aged 60 to 75 with COVID-19, enrolled during active disease.

V and J are TRBV25-1 and TRBJ1-2; D not resolved. CDR3 length: 16 amino acids. V was clipped by 5 bases and J by 4 bases, with 20 bases between them. The germline V gene encodes CDR1 MGHDK and CDR2 SYGVNS. The CDR3 nucleotides are TGTGCCAGCAGTTTTCCCGGGGAGAAGGATCGCTATGGCTACACCTTC. Protein sequence: CASSFPGEKDRYGYTF.

This chain links TRBV10-1 with TRBJ2-3; 7 bases match TRBD2. The V gene end was trimmed by 8 bases and the J gene end by 3 bases; junction bases not matched to a gene: 8. CDR1 is WNHNN, CDR2 SYGVQD, per germline (reference sequence). The CDR3 loop spans 14 amino acids. The CDR3 DNA reads as TGCGCCAGCTCGCAGCGGCGGGGGACAGATACGCAGTATTTT. Encoded protein: CASSQRRGTDTQYF.

The rearrangement joins TRBV6-4 to TRBJ1-1, with TRBD1 matching 8 bases. The length of the CDR3 is 13 residues. Germline V gene lookup returns CDR1 MRHNA and CDR2 SNTAGT. The V and J ends lost 4 bases and 5 bases, in that order; junction bases with no gene match: 3. The CDR3 sequence: CASSADRGTEAFF. The CDR3 DNA follows: TGTGCCAGCAGTGCCGACAGGGGTACTGAAGCTTTCTTT.

This clone was observed once. The gene calls are TRBV4-1 and TRBJ1-2, with TRBD1 matching 8 bases. Trimming took 1 base from V and 2 from J; bases not matched to a gene: 6. The CDR3 covers 16 residues. Germline V lookup: CDR1 MGHRA, CDR2 YSYEKL. Here the CDR3 DNA reads TGCGCCAGCAGCCAAGGGACAGGGAGGATGAACTATGGCTACACCTTC. It specifies CASSQGTGRMNYGYTF.

The chain uses TRBV29-1 and TRBJ2-5, with 13 bases lining up with TRBD2. V trimming: 3 bases; J trimming: 1 base; junction bases outside the gene matches: 5. The CDR3 contains 16 residues. CDR1 is SQVTM, CDR2 ANQGSEA, per germline. This chain's CDR3 is CSVEWTSGGTQETQYF. Here the CDR3 DNA reads TGCAGCGTTGAGTGGACTAGCGGGGGTACCCAAGAGACCCAGTACTTC.

The chain has TRBV3-1 (or the pseudogene TRBV3-2) and TRBJ2-3, with 10 bases fitting TRBD2. CDR3 size: 16 residues. Germline V gene lookup returns CDR1 LGHDT and CDR2 YNNKEL (reference sequence). Trimming cost V 1 base and J 6 bases; bases outside gene matches: 7. DNA for the CDR3: TGTGCCAGCAGCCAAGGGTGGCTAGCGGGGGTTGATACGCAGTATTTT. This encodes CASSQGWLAGVDTQYF.

V is TRBV5-1 and J is TRBJ2-7; D is possibly TRBD2 (5 bases). The CDR3 loop spans 14 amino acids. Germline V lookup: CDR1 SGHRS, CDR2 YFSETQ. Trimming took 0 bases from V and 2 from J, leaving 9 bases between them. CDR3 sequence reads: CASSLGEPTYEQYF. DNA for the CDR3: TGCGCCAGCAGCTTGGGGGAGCCTACCTACGAGCAGTACTTC.

This sequence joins TRBV18 and TRBJ2-6, with D uncertain. Trimming took off 2 bases at V and 0 bases at J, with 11 bases between the two ends. The CDR3 is made up of 17 amino acids. The germline CDR1 and CDR2 sequences are KGHSH and LQKENI. As DNA, the CDR3 is TGTGCCAGCTCACCAATCCCCCCACTCTCTGGGGCCAACGTCCTGACTTTC. It encodes CASSPIPPLSGANVLTF.

V is TRBV11-2 and J is TRBJ1-5; the D is unclear. The CDR3 covers 15 residues. Between the trimmed V and J ends, which lost 3 bases and 6 bases, there was a span of 15 bases. Germline CDR1 is SGHAT and CDR2 is FQNNGV. The CDR3 reads CASSLSTGEGQPQHF. Written as DNA, the CDR3 is TGTGCCAGCAGCTTGAGCACGGGAGAGGGTCAGCCCCAGCATTTT.

The chain recombines TRBV6-1 with TRBJ1-3, with D possibly TRBD1 on 5 matching bases. CDR3 length: 16 residues. Trimming took off 4 bases at V and 1 base at J, with 14 bases between the two ends. The germline V gene encodes CDR1 MNHNS and CDR2 SASEGT. DNA for the CDR3: TGTGCCAGCAGTGTAGGGGATACGGGTTCTGGAAACACCATATATTTT. This sequence encodes CASSVGDTGSGNTIYF.

The chain has TRBV5-6 and TRBJ1-1; D possibly corresponds to TRBD1 (5 bases). CDR3 length: 11 amino acids. The V and J ends lost 5 bases and 7 bases respectively, with 9 bases between them. Germline V gene data show CDR1 as SGHDT and CDR2 as YYEEEE. This CDR3 is CASRSGVEAFF. For the CDR3, the DNA is TGTGCCAGCAGATCGGGGGTTGAAGCTTTCTTT.

This CDR3 is CASSFGGQPNSPLHF. CDR3 in DNA: TGTGCCAGCAGCTTCGGTGGACAGCCGAATTCACCCCTCCACTTT. The chain combines TRBV5-4 with TRBJ1-6; maybe TRBD1 (6 bases). The CDR3 is 15 residues long. Germline CDR1 is SGHNT and CDR2 is YYREEE (reference sequence). Trimming pared 2 bases from V and 7 bases from J, leaving 13 bases between.

The rearrangement links TRBV6-2 or TRBV6-3 to TRBJ2-2; 9 nucleotides align to TRBD2. The CDR3 is 16 residues long. The V gene end was trimmed by 0 bases and the J gene end by 13 bases; junction bases not matched to a gene: 12. CDR1 is MNHEY, CDR2 SVGEGT, per germline. CDR3 bases: TGTGCCAGCAGTTACTCAGGTAGCGGGGGTTTCACCGTGCTGTTTTTT. It specifies CASSYSGSGGFTVLFF.

The rearrangement uses TRBV5-1 and TRBJ2-3; D is perhaps TRBD1 (6 bases). Germline values: CDR1 SGHRS, CDR2 YFSETQ. The CDR3 is 15 residues long. The V and J ends lost 0 bases and 5 bases respectively, with 13 bases between them. The CDR3 loop reads CASSLAGASGDTQYF. CDR3 DNA: TGCGCCAGCAGCTTGGCAGGGGCCTCTGGAGATACGCAGTATTTT.

The V call is TRBV2, the J call TRBJ1-2; no firm D call. Trimming pared 4 bases from V and 4 bases from J, leaving 13 bases between. The CDR3 extends over 14 amino acids. The germline V gene has CDR1 SNHLY and CDR2 FYNNEI. CDR3 sequence (DNA): TGTGCCAGCAGTGTATCGCAGGCCAGCTATGGCTACACCTTC. Encoded protein: CASSVSQASYGYTF.

This clone was seen only a few times. The chain combines TRBV19 with TRBJ1-6; 8 positions match TRBD1. This CDR3 is 17 amino acids long. In germline, CDR1 is LNHDA, CDR2 SQIVND (reference sequence). The ends lost 2 bases at V and 5 bases at J; junction bases unmatched: 8. CDR3: CASSISPRRGHNSPLHF. CDR3 coding DNA: TGTGCCAGTAGTATATCACCCCGCAGGGGGCATAATTCACCCCTCCACTTT.

Worth noting for this clone: Other nucleotide sequences from this sample produce the same CDR3. The V gene is TRBV6-5, the J gene TRBJ1-4; D possibly corresponds to TRBD1 (6 bases). Germline V gives CDR1 MNHEY, CDR2 SVGAGI. Between the trimmed V and J ends, which lost 2 bases and 4 bases, there was a span of 11 bases. This CDR3 has 15 residues. The CDR3 bases are TGTGCCAGCAGTTACACGACAGGTGATAATGAAAAACTGTTTTTT. It translates to CASSYTTGDNEKLFF.

The chain carries TRBV9 and TRBJ1-6; 10 bases match TRBD1. The CDR3 sequence is 14 residues long. Germline loops: CDR1 SGDLS, CDR2 YYNGEE. With V trimmed by 4 bases and J by 9 bases, 4 bases remained unmatched. CDR3 bases: TGTGCCAGCAGCCCCGACAGGGGGCGTTCACCCCTCCACTTT. Its protein is CASSPDRGRSPLHF.